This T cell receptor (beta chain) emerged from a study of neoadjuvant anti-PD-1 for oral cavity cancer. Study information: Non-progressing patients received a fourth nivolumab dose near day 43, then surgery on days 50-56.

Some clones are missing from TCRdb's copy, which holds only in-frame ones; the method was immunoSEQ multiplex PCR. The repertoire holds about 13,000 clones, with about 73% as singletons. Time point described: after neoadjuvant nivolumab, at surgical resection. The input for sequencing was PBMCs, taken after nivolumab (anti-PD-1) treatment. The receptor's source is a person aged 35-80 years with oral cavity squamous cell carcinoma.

CDR3 loop: CAWTHPQREGAEQFF. CDR3 DNA: TGTGCCTGGACCCACCCACAGCGGGAGGGCGCTGAGCAGTTCTTC. This sequence joins TRBV30 and TRBJ2-1; the match to TRBD2 covers 10 bases. The CDR3 sequence is 15 residues long. V lost 4 bases and J lost 9; bases outside the gene matches: 12. Germline V gene lookup returns CDR1 GTSNPN and CDR2 SVGIG (reference sequence).